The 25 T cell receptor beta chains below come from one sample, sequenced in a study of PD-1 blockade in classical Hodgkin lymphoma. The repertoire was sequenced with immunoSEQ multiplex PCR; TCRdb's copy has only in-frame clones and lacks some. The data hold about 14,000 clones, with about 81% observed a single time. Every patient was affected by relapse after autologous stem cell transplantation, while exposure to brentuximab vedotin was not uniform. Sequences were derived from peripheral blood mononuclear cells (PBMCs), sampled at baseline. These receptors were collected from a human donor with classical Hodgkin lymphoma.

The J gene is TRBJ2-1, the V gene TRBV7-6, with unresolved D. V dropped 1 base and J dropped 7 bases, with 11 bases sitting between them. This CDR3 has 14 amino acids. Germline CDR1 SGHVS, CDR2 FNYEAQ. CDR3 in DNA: TGTGCCAGCAGCTTAGGTGGCAGAGATAATGAGCAGTTCTTC. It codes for CASSLGGRDNEQFF.

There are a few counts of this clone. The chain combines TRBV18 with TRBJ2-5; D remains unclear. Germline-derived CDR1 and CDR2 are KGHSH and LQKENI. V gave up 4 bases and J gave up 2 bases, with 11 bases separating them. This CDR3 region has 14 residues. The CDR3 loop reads CASSRNSGQETQYF. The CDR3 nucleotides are TGTGCCAGCTCACGGAACTCGGGTCAAGAGACCCAGTACTTC.

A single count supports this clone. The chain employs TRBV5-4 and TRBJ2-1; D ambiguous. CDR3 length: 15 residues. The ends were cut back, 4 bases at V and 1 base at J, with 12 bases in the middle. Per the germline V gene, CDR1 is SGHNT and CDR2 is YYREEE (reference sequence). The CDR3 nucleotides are TGTGCCAGCAGCCCCCCCATAATGTCCTACAATGAGCAGTTCTTC. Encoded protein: CASSPPIMSYNEQFF.

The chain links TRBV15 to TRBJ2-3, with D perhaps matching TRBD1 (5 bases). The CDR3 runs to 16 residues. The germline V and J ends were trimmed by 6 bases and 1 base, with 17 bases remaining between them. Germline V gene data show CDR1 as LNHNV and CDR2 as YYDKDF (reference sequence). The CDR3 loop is CATRGIQGLGTDTQYF. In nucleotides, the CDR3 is TGTGCCACCAGGGGGATCCAGGGTCTGGGCACAGATACGCAGTATTTT.

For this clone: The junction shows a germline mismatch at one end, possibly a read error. The DNA of the CDR3 is TGTGCCGGCAGGGGACAAGAGACCCAGTACTTC. The encoded protein is CAGRGQETQYF. The chain couples TRBV2 to TRBJ2-5; the D gene is possibly TRBD1 (6 bases). The germline gives CDR1 SNHLY, CDR2 FYNNEI. The CDR3 extends over 11 amino acids.

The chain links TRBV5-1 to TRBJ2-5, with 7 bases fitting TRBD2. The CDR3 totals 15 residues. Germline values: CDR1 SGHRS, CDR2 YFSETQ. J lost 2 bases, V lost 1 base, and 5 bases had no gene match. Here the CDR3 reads CASSLIRGGQETQYF. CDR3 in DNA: TGCGCCAGCAGCTTGATCCGGGGAGGGCAAGAGACCCAGTACTTC. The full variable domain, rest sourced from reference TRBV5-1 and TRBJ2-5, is KAGVTQTPRYLIKTRGQQVTLSCSPISGHRSVSWYQQTPGQGLQFLFEYFSETQRNKGNFPGRFSGRQFSNSRSEMNVSTLELGDSALYLCASSLIRGGQETQYFGPGTRLLVL.

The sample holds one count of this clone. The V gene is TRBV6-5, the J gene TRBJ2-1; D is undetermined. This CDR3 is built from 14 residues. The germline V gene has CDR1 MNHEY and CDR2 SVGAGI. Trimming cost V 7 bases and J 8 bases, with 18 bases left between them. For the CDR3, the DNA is TGTGCCAGCACCGCCACCCCGATATTAGATGAGCAGTTCTTC. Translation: CASTATPILDEQFF.

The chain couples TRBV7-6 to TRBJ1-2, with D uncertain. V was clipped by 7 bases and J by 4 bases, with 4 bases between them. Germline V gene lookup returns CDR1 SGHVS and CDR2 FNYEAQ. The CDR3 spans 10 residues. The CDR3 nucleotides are TGTGCCAGCAAGACCTATGGCTACACCTTC. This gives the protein CASKTYGYTF.

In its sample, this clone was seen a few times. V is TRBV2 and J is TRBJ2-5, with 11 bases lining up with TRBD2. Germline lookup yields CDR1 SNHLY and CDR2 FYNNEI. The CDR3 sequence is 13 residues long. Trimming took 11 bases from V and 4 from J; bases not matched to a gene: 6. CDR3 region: CAGKTSGVETQYF. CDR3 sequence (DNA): TGTGCCGGCAAGACTAGCGGGGTAGAGACCCAGTACTTC.

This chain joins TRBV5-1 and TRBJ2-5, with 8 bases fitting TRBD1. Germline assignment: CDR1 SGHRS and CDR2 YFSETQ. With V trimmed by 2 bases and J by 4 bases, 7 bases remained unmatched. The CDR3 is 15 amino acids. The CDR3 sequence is CASSFQGAPGETQYF. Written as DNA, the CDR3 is TGCGCCAGCAGCTTCCAGGGGGCGCCCGGAGAGACCCAGTACTTC.

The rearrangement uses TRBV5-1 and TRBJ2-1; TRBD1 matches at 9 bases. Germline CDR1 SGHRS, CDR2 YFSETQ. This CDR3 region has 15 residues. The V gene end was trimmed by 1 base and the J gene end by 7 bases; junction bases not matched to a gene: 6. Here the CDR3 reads CASSLQVQGANEQFF. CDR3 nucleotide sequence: TGCGCCAGCAGCTTGCAGGTACAGGGGGCGAATGAGCAGTTCTTC.

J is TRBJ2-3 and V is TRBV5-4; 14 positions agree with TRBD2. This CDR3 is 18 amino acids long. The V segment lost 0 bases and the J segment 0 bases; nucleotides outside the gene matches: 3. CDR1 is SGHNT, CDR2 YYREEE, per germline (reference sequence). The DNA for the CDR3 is TGTGCCAGCAGCTTGGGGACTAGCGGGAGGAGAAGCACAGATACGCAGTATTTT. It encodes CASSLGTSGRRSTDTQYF.

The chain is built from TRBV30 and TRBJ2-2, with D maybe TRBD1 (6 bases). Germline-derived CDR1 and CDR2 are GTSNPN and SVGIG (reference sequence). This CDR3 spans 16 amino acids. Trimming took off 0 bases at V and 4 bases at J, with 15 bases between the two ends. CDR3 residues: CAWSVSTGMSTGELFF. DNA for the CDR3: TGTGCCTGGAGTGTCTCTACAGGGATGAGCACCGGGGAGCTGTTTTTT.

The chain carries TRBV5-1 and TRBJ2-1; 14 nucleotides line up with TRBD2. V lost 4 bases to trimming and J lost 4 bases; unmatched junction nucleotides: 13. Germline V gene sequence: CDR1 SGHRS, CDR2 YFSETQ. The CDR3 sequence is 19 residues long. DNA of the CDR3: TGCGCCAGCAGCACCGGCAAGGGACTAGCGGGGGCCGTATACAATGAGCAGTTCTTC. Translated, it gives CASSTGKGLAGAVYNEQFF.

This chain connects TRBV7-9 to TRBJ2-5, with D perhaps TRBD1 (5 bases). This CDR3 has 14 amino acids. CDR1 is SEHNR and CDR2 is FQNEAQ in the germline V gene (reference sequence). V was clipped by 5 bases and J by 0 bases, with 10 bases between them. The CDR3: CASSPTDHQETQYF. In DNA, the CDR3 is TGTGCCAGCAGCCCGACAGACCACCAAGAGACCCAGTACTTC.

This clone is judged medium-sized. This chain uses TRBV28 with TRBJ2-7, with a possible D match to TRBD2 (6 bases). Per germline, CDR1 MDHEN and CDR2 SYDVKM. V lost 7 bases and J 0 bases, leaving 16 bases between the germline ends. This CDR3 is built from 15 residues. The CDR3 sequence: CASTRSSGSSYEQYF. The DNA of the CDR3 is TGTGCCAGCACCCGTTCTTCCGGGAGCTCCTACGAGCAGTACTTC. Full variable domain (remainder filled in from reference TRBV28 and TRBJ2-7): DVKVTQSSRYLVKRTGEKVFLECVQDMDHENMFWYRQDPGLGLRLIYFSYDVKMKEKGDIPEGYSVSREKKERFSLILESASTNQTSMYLCASTRSSGSSYEQYFGPGTRLTVT.

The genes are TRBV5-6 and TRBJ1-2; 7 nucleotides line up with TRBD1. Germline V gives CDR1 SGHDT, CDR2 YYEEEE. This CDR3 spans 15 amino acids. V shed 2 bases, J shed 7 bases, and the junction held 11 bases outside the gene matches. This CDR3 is CASSLDRVLNGGYTF. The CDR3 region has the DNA TGTGCCAGCAGCTTAGACAGGGTTCTAAATGGTGGCTACACCTTC.

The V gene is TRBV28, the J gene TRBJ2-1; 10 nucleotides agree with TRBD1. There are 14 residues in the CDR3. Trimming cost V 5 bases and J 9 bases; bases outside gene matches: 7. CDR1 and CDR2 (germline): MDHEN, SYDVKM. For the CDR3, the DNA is TGTGCCAGCAGTACCTGGACAGGGGGGATTGAGCAGTTCTTC. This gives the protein CASSTWTGGIEQFF.

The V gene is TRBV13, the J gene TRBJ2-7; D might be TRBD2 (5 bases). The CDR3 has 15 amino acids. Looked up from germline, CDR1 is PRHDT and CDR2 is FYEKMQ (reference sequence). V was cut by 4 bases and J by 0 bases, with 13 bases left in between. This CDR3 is CASSSMTNSSYEQYF. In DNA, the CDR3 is TGTGCCAGCAGCTCGATGACTAATTCCTCCTACGAGCAGTACTTC.

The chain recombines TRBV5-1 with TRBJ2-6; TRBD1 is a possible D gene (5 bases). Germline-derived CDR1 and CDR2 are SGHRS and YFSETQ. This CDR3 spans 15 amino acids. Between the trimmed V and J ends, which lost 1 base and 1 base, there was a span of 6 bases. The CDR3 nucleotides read TGCGCCAGCAGCTTGCAGGGTTCTGGGGCCAACGTCCTGACTTTC. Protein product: CASSLQGSGANVLTF.

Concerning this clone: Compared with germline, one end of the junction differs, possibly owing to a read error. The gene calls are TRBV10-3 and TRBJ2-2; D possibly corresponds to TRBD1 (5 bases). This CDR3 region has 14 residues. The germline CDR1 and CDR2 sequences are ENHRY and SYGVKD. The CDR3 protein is CAIGDIRGTGELFF. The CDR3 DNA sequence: TGTGCCATCGGTGATATTAGGGGCACCGGGGAGCTGTTTTTT.

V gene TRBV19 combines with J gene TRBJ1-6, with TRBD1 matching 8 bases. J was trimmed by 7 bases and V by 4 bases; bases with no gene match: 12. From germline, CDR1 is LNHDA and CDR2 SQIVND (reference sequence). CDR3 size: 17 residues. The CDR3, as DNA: TGTGCCAGTAGTAGACGAGGGACAGGAGGTCAAAATTCACCCCTCCACTTT. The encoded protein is CASSRRGTGGQNSPLHF.

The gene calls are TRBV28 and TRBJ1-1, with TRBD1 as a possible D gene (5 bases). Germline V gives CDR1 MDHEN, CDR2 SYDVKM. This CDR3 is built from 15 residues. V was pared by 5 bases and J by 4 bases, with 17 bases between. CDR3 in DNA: TGTGCCAGCAGTCTCCGTATGACGGGGGGCACTGAAGCTTTCTTT. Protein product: CASSLRMTGGTEAFF.

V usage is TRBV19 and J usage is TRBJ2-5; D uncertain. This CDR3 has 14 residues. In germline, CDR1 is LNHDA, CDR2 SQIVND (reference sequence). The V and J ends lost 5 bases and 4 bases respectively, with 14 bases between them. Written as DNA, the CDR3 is TGTGCCAGTAGTCCTGACTCCCAGAGAGAGACCCAGTACTTC. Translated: CASSPDSQRETQYF.

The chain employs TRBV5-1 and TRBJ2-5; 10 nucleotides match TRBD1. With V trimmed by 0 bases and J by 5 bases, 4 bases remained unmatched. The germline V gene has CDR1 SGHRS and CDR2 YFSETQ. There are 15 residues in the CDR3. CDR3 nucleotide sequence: TGCGCCAGCAGCTTGGCGGGACAGGGGTCGGAGACCCAGTACTTC. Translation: CASSLAGQGSETQYF.